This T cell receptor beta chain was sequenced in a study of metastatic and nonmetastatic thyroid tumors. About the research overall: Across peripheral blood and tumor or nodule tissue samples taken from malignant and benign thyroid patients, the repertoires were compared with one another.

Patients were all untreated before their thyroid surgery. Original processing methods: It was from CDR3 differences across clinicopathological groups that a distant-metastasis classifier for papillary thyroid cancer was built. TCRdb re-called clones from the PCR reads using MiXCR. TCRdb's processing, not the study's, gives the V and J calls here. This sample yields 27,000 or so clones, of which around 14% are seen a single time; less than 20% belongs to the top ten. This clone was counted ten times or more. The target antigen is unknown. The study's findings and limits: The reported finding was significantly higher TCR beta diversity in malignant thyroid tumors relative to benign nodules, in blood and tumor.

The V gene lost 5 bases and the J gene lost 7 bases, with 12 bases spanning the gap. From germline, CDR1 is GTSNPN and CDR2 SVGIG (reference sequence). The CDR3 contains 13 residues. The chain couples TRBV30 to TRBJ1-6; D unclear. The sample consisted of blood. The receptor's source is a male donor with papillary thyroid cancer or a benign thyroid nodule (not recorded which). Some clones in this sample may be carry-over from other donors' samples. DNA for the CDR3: TGTGCCTGGGATGAGTCAGCGAATTCACCCCTCCACTTT. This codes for CAWDESANSPLHF.